This T cell receptor beta chain appears in the sequencing data of a study of response to subunit inactivated influenza vaccine. TCRdb ran MiXCR on the RT-PCR reads and lists one entry per CDR3 protein. The data hold a few hundred thousand distinct CDR3 sequences, with 11% observed a single time. The length of the CDR3 is 12 residues. CDR1 and CDR2 (germline): MNHEY, SMNVEV (reference sequence). V was clipped by 5 bases and J by 8 bases, with 10 bases between them. The sample was also reused in another study, on T cells expressing NK-cell markers. That source adds: With UMIs, 5'RACE template switching was used to make TCR beta cDNA. Certain NKG2C+ T cell clones were expanded, and their HCMV specificity remained unclear.

J is TRBJ2-1 and V is TRBV27; D is possibly TRBD1 (6 bases). Source: PBMCs from blood, taken on the day of vaccination. The receptor was derived from a man aged 50 to 59 who received an inactivated influenza vaccine. The CDR3 DNA sequence: TGTGCCAGCAGTCGGACAGAACATGAGCAGTTCTTC. As protein: CASSRTEHEQFF.